What follows is one TCR beta chain and its context. In this sample, this clonotype turned up a few times. Its antigen is unknown. Base-call qualities are not available, and no considerably larger clone is one nucleotide away. The library was made by PCR. The run used an Illumina HiSeq 2500. Molecular barcoding was employed in the preparation of TCR libraries, with unique molecular identifiers being used to normalize TCRbeta repertoire quantification. Using fastp at Q25 and MiXCR, TCRdb reprocessed the public reads and kept productive beta chains. Rows with one shared CDR3 protein collapse into an entry with the most common genes and DNA. This sample comprises approximately 980,000 distinct CDR3 sequences, roughly 29% of them detected only once. Roughly 30% of the sample lies in the top ten. This sample is part of a study of T-cell reconstitution after alpha-beta-depleted transplantation in children (dated by TCRdb to the mid-2010s). For the wider study: The study quantitatively tracked T-cell immune reconstitution after TCRalphabeta/CD19-depleted allogeneic hematopoietic cell transplantation in children using TCR repertoire profiling. General conclusions and limits of the study: Hyperexpanded clone frequencies declined over subsequent months; after one year, T-cell counts and TCRbeta diversity were mostly attributed to newly produced T cells. In some patients, the high TCRbeta diversity seen at day 60 was put down to recipient T cells and intrathymic progenitors that had survived conditioning. About two months after transplant, the apparently early recovery of alphabetaT-cell counts reportedly depended on just several hundred clones that had expanded rapidly and came from non-depleted graft cells.

In the paper's terms, the treatment or condition label means: allogeneic hematopoietic cell transplantation with graft depleted of TCRalphabeta T cells and CD19 B cells. Transplant recipients were children who received TCRalphabeta/CD19-depleted allogeneic hematopoietic cell grafts. The source material was PBMCs, mostly from graft donor cells, sampled 360 days after TCRalphabeta/CD19-depleted stem cell transplant. This TCR came from a boy less than two years old who had a stem cell transplant for SCID, so the T cells may come from the graft donor.

The DNA reads as follows: TGTGCCACCAAACCGAGGGCGAACACCGGGGAGCTGTTTTTT. It encodes CATKPRANTGELFF. In this chain, TRBV15 is recombined with TRBJ2-2; a tentative D match to TRBD2 spans 5 bases. The CDR3, from cysteine to phenylalanine, totals 14 residues. The DNA shown is the 42-base CDR3, in frame from base 1. Per the germline V gene (reference sequence), LNHNV is the CDR1 and YYDKDF is the CDR2. At the junction V is shortened by 7 bases and J by 0 bases, with 9 bases in between.